This T cell receptor beta chain was captured in a study of cytomegalovirus exposure and HLA in healthy donors. Regarding the study as a whole: Cytomegalovirus-associated status was assigned to approximately 160 TCR beta chains. In an earlier analysis, about 87% or about 30%: the productive usage of most TCR beta V segments. In a later analysis, HLA-C alleles had the fewest associated TCRs, DRB1 alleles the most.

Though nominally healthy at sampling, donors likely had unrecorded immune exposures. About this clone: Its antigen is undetermined.

This CDR3 is built from 13 residues. The germline V gene has CDR1 MNHEY and CDR2 SMNVEV (reference sequence). The V and J ends lost 5 bases and 7 bases respectively, with 15 bases between them. The PCR contained 60 Vbeta and 13 Jbeta primers. Method: immunoSEQ multiplex PCR; TCRdb's copy keeps in-frame clones and lacks some. The sample lists approximately 140,000 clones, 65% to 85% occurring once. The source of this sequence is a male donor in good health and CMV-seronegative. The rearrangement uses TRBV27 and TRBJ2-7; no definite D call. The material sequenced was PBMCs. The CDR3 sequence is CASSVRQISEQYF. The CDR3 nucleotides read TGTGCCAGCAGTGTGAGGCAGATTAGTGAGCAGTACTTC.